The clone carrying this T cell receptor (beta chain) was found once. This CDR3 is also generated by other DNA sequences in the sample. Both 60 Vbeta primers and 13 Jbeta primers went into the PCR. Sequenced by immunoSEQ multiplex PCR; TCRdb stores in-frame clones only, minus some. Of fewer than 200,000 clones in the sample, about 80% are singletons; the top ten hold about 2.2%. These data are taken from a study of cytomegalovirus exposure and HLA in healthy donors. The source is a woman in her twenties or thirties in good health and CMV-seronegative. The sequencing sample was made of PBMCs.

The CDR3 protein is CASSLPTSGSSYEQYF. CDR3 nucleotides: TGTGCCAGCAGTTTACCGACTAGCGGATCCTCCTACGAGCAGTACTTC. J is TRBJ2-7 and V is TRBV6-5; TRBD2 matches 9 bases. The V and J ends lost 4 bases and 0 bases, in that order; junction bases with no gene match: 7. The germline V gene has CDR1 MNHEY and CDR2 SVGAGI. The CDR3 consists of 16 residues.